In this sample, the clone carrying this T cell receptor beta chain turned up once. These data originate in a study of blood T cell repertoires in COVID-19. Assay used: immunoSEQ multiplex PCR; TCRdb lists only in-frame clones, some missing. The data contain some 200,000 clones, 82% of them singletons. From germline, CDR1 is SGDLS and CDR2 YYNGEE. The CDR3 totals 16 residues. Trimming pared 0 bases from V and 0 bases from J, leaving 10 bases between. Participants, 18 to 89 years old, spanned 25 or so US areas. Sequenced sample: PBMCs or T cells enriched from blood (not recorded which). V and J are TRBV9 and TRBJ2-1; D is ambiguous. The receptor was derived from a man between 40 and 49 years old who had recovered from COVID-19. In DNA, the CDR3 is TGTGCCAGCAGCGTAGTAAAGCTGAGCTCCTACAATGAGCAGTTCTTC. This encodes CASSVVKLSSYNEQFF.